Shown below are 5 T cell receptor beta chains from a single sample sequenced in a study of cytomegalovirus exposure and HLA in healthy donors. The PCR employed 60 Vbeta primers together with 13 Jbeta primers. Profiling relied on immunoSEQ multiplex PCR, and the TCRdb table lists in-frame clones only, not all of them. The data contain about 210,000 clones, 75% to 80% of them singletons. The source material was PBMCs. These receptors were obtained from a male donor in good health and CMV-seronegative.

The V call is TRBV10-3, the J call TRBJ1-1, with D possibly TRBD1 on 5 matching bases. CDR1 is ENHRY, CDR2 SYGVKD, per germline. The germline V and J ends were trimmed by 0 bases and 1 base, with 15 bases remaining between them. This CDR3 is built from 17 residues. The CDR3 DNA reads TGTGCCATCAGTGAGTCATGGGGCCGAAGGGCGAACACTGAAGCTTTCTTT. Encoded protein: CAISESWGRRANTEAFF.

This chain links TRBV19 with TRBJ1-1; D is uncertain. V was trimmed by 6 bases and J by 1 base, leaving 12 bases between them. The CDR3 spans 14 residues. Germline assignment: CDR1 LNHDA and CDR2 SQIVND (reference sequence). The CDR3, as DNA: TGTGCCAGTAGCATCGTAACACGGAACACTGAAGCTTTCTTT. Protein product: CASSIVTRNTEAFF.

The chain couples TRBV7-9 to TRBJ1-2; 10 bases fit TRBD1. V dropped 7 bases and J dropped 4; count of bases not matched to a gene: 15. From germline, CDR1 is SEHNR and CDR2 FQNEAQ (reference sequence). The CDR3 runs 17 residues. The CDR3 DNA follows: TGTGCCAGCACCATGGGGGACAGGGGAGGGTATAGCTATGGCTACACCTTC. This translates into CASTMGDRGGYSYGYTF. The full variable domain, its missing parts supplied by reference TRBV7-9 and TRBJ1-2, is DTGVSQNPRHKITKRGQNVTFRCDPISEHNRLYWYRQTLGQGPEFLTYFQNEAQLEKSRLLSDRFSAERPKGSFSTLEIQRTEQGDSAMYLCASTMGDRGGYSYGYTFGSGTRLTVV.

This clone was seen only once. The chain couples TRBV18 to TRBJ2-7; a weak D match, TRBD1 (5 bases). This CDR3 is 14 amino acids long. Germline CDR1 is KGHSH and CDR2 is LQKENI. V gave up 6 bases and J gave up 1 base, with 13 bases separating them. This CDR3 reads CASSVDSESYEQYF. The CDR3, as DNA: TGTGCCAGCTCCGTCGACAGTGAGTCCTACGAGCAGTACTTC.

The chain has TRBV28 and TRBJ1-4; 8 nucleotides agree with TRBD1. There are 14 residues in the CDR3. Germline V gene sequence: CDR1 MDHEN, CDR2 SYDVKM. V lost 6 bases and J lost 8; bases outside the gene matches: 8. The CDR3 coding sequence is TGTGCCAGCAGACCGACAGGGGAGGAGGAAAAACTGTTTTTT. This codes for CASRPTGEEEKLFF.